This T cell receptor (beta chain) is drawn from a study of tumor-infiltrating lymphocytes in primary liver carcinoma (dated by TCRdb to between 2016 and 2019). Regarding the research as a whole: Hepatocellular carcinoma (four) or combined HCC and intrahepatic cholangiocarcinoma (one) was present in the five patients, who were three men and two women aged 30 to 69 years. High reproducibility was observed for the technical replicate repertoires, with mean shared-clone rates near 0.89 and correlation coefficients above 0.95. The 20 to 30 tumor region samples were profiled with Agilent mRNA microarrays so that TCRbeta repertoire diversity could be related to the local molecular phenotype. A total of 35 or so specimens from 5 patients went through TCRbeta repertoire sequencing, namely 25 tumor regions, 5 adjacent noncancerous liver tissues and 5 peripheral blood samples. Across five regions of each liver tumor, along with adjacent normal tissue and blood, the study brought together TCRbeta repertoire sequencing, expression microarrays and whole-exome sequencing. The five patients had tumors staged T1-T3 N0M0, with maximum diameters ranging from roughly 4.2 to 10 cm. Roughly 3.65 to 7.13 million productive TCRbeta reads were obtained per sample, and no significant difference in read depth was found between tissue types.

Without any cell sorting, total RNA and DNA were extracted together from around 20-30 mg of bulk tissue using the AllPrep DNA/RNA mini kit. Surgical resection was performed in China between late 2015 and early 2016 on about 5 patients with histopathologically diagnosed primary liver carcinoma. At the time of sampling, the patients had chronic HBV infection and had not received any treatment. Five spatially separated regions were sampled per tumor: superior, inferior, left-lateral and right-lateral poles, plus the tumor centre. Histological examination found more than 75% viable tumor cells in every tumor sample. Each fresh piece of tumor and adjacent tissue was cut in two, with one half stored in RNAlater at -80 degrees C and the other half sent for histology. Using a constant-region primer and ProtoScript II reverse transcriptase, TCRbeta-specific cDNA was reverse-transcribed from 400 to 550 ng total RNA. Three nested multiplex PCR rounds, following a slightly modified ARM-PCR procedure, were used to build the TCRbeta libraries. Each of the first two PCR rounds ran for approximately 10 cycles and used multiplex TRBV1-TRBV30 forward primers together with a Cbeta reverse primer. Sample barcodes and Illumina adapters were attached in a final 25-cycle PCR using Deep VentR polymerase. Before sequencing, amplicons of 200-500 bp were gel-purified using a QIAquick gel extraction kit. An Illumina HiSeq 2500 was used to sequence the TCRbeta amplicons with 250-bp paired-end reads. The paper's data handling went like this. Trimmomatic v0.33 was used to quality-trim the reads, and FLASH v1.2.11 was used to merge paired reads so that full CDR3 sequences could be recovered. V, D and J germline segments were assigned to the rearranged TCRbeta sequences using MiGEC v1.2.1b. VDJtools v1.0.0 computed clonotype statistics and Shannon-Wiener diversity indices. Except for diversity analysis, only each sample's 250 most abundant clonotypes were used in subsequent analyses to reduce sampling bias. The public reads were run again by TCRdb, first through fastp at Q25 and then through MiXCR, and only productive beta chains were kept. Each record represents a unique CDR3 protein, reported with the most common genes and DNA among its rows. TCRdb, not the original authors, processed these V and J calls. This sample comprises around 47,000 distinct CDR3 sequences, roughly 73% of them detected only once. The top ten clones comprise about 20% of the sample.

Comments on this clonotype: Its antigen remains unidentified. One end of the junction is discordant with germline, which a read error may explain.

Including the terminal cysteine and phenylalanine, the CDR3 comprises 11 residues. The read is trimmed to its CDR3 DNA, 33 bases read in frame from base 1. Sequences SEHNR (CDR1) and FQNEAQ (CDR2) are obtained from the germline V gene (reference sequence). The full study reports these points: Pairs of tumor regions showed greater repertoire overlap (mean around 36%) than tumor-adjacent pairs (roughly 17%) or tumor-blood pairs (approximately 15%), which is consistent with antigen-driven expansion. Only four or five patients were included in the study, and the authors note that the findings should be validated in a larger study. Only about 7-25% of top clones were present in all five regions of a tumor, suggesting spatial heterogeneity of tumor-infiltrating T cells. A significantly larger repertoire fraction was made up by the top 250 clones in tumors than in blood (p = 0.039). Only the TCR beta chain was sequenced, so true repertoire diversity is likely underestimated because unpaired alpha chains were not captured. Because the samples were bulk and unsorted, CD4+ and CD8+ T cell repertoires could not be compared.

The sequenced material came from liver tumor tissue from sampling region 2. The sample's cell subset or site label is to be understood as: tumor region T2, inferior pole. The clonotype originates from a man aged 35 to 55 with primary liver carcinoma and hepatitis B virus infection. The rearranged chain carries TRBV7-9 and TRBJ2-7, and 9 bases in between align with TRBD1. The DNA is TGCGTCAGCAGCTCGGGGACAGGGATTTACTTC. It encodes CVSSSGTGIYF.